This T cell receptor beta chain originates from a study of CD8 T cells in Susac syndrome. This clonotype showed up just a few times. Blood CD8+ and CD4+ T cells underwent high-throughput TCR beta sequencing. TEMRA cells underwent FACS enrichment and CD8+ and CD4+ T cells underwent negative isolation. With V trimmed by 2 bases and J by 5 bases, 6 bases remained unmatched. Germline CDR1 MNHEY, CDR2 SVGEGT. This CDR3 is built from 15 residues. Random hexamers primed reverse transcription of about 0.5 to 1 ug RNA. Multiplex immunoSEQ PCR targeted 54 Vbeta and 13 Jbeta TCR beta segments. TCRdb re-called the immunoSEQ multiplex PCR reads with MiXCR, one entry per CDR3 protein. In the table there are over 95,000 distinct CDR3 sequences, roughly 90% of which are singletons.

The origin of this receptor is a human donor in good health. Specimen: CD8+ T cells from PBMCs. The V and J genes are TRBV6-2 or TRBV6-3 and TRBJ2-7; 10 nucleotides align to TRBD1. The CDR3, as DNA: TGTGCCAGCAGTTACCGGGGACAGGGGATGAACGAGCAGTACTTC. Protein sequence: CASSYRGQGMNEQYF.